The 6 T cell receptor beta chains listed next were all sequenced from one sample in a study of cytomegalovirus exposure and HLA in healthy donors (dated by TCRdb to 2017 to 2019). Libraries were constructed by the immunoSEQ multiplex PCR assay. In its TCRdb copy, this immuneACCESS table keeps in-frame sequences only and misses some clones. Where compared with another copy, unresolved V genes explain less than half of these, and the others have no known cause. Recorded for this sample are roughly 70,000 clones; roughly 90% of them occurred a single time. The ten biggest clones cover 3.5% to 4% of the sample. Sequences were obtained from PBMCs. Source of these receptors: a woman between 18 and 29 years old in good health and CMV-seropositive.

The chain employs TRBV5-1 and TRBJ1-2; unclear D gene. Trimming pared 0 bases from V and 5 bases from J, leaving 20 bases between. The CDR3 covers 17 residues. Germline CDR1 is SGHRS and CDR2 is YFSETQ. CDR3 nucleotides: TGCGCCAGCAGCTTGGATGTCCGCCGGGAGAACCCTTATGGCTACACCTTC. It encodes CASSLDVRRENPYGYTF.

V usage is TRBV9 and J usage is TRBJ2-7; D is possibly TRBD1 (6 bases). V was trimmed by 5 bases and J by 2 bases, leaving 17 bases between them. The CDR3 is 15 amino acids. Germline loops: CDR1 SGDLS, CDR2 YYNGEE. CDR3 amino acids: CASSPPSGQPYEQYF. CDR3 coding DNA: TGTGCCAGCAGTCCCCCCTCGGGACAACCCTACGAGCAGTACTTC.

This chain links TRBV4-3 with TRBJ2-5, with TRBD1 matching 8 bases. The V gene end was trimmed by 0 bases and the J gene end by 2 bases; junction bases not matched to a gene: 11. This CDR3 is 18 amino acids long. Germline loops: CDR1 LGHNA, CDR2 YSLEER. CDR3 region: CASSQEQGAIVEQETQYF. For the CDR3, the DNA is TGCGCCAGCAGCCAAGAGCAGGGGGCGATTGTAGAACAAGAGACCCAGTACTTC.

The V gene is TRBV20-1, the J gene TRBJ2-1; tentatively, D is TRBD2 (6 bases). The length of the CDR3 is 11 residues. The germline V gene encodes CDR1 DFQATT and CDR2 SNEGSKA (reference sequence). Trimming removed 6 bases at V and 8 bases at J, with 11 bases between. CDR3 bases: TGCAGTGCGCCAAGGAGGGATGAGCAGTTCTTC. Translating gives CSAPRRDEQFF.

The chain uses TRBV6-5 and TRBJ2-7; perhaps TRBD1 as D (5 bases). CDR3 length: 14 amino acids. V lost 1 base, J lost 2 bases, and 9 bases lay in between. Germline-derived CDR1 and CDR2 are MNHEY and SVGAGI. CDR3 bases: TGTGCCAGCAGTTACTTAGGCAGGGCCTACGAGCAGTACTTC. As protein: CASSYLGRAYEQYF.

This clone occurred once. The V gene is TRBV21-1, the J gene TRBJ2-7; TRBD2 is the table's D call and was not checked against the DNA. TRBV21-1 is given as a pseudogene. This CDR3 contains 17 residues. This CDR3 reads CASTVDASGKTIYEQYF. The CDR3 DNA sequence: TGTGCCAGCACCGTAGATGCTAGCGGCAAGACCATCTACGAGCAGTACTTC.